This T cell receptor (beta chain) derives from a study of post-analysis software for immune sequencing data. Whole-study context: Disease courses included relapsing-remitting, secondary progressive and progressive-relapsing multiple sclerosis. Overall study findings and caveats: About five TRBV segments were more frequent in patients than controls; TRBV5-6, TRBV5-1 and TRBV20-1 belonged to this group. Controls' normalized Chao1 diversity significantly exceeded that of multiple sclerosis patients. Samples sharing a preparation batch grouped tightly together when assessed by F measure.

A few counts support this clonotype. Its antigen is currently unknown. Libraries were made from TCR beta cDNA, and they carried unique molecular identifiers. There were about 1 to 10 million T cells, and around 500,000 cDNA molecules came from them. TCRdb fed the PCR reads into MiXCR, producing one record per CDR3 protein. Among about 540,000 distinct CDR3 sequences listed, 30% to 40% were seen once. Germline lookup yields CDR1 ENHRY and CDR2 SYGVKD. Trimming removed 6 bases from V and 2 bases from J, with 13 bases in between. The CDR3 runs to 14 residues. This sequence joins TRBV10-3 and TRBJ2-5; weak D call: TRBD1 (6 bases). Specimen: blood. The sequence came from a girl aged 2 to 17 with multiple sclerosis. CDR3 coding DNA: TGTGCCATCAGCGAAGGACAGAGACAAGAGACCCAGTACTTC. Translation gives CAISEGQRQETQYF.